This paragraph reports one T cell receptor beta chain. Its antigen remains unidentified. This entry is derived from a study of blood T cells in healthy people across ages. Study-wide context: About one barcoded beta molecule was captured per two T cells (by template switching).

Each donor supplied approximately 10 milliliters of peripheral blood. CDR3 size: 16 residues. Trimming took 4 bases from V and 10 from J, leaving 26 bases between them. A sample-barcoded 5' primer and a J-beta primer mix were used in a second PCR of roughly 7 to 12 cycles. Carrying 12 random nucleotides, a template-switch adaptor labeled each individual cDNA molecule. Each CDR3 protein is one row after TCRdb ran MiXCR on the 5' RACE reads. The sample shows 1.5 million to 1.9 million distinct CDR3 sequences, approximately 39% of them seen only once. Study conclusions and caveats: Donors of long life had a larger count of naive CD4+ cells and greater diversity than aged donors.

This chain links TRBV12-3 or TRBV12-4 with TRBJ2-7; weak D call: TRBD1 (6 bases). The source of this sequence is a woman aged 18-30 years in good health. The sequenced sample was blood. The CDR3 loop is CASSSSSTGSQETQYF. In nucleotides, the CDR3 is TGTGCCAGCAGTTCCTCTTCGACAGGTTCCCAAGAAACCCAGTACTTC.